One and the same sample provided the 5 T cell receptor beta chains below, sequenced in a study of blood T cell repertoires in COVID-19. Assay: immunoSEQ multiplex PCR; the TCRdb copy retains only in-frame clones and omits some. The table lists roughly 73,000 clones, roughly four fifths of them singletons. Sequencing used peripheral blood. The receptors stem from a woman in her 70s with acute or convalescent COVID-19.

The chain couples TRBV10-1 to TRBJ2-2; maybe TRBD1 (6 bases). The V gene lost 8 bases and the J gene lost 4 bases, with 14 bases spanning the gap. CDR3 size: 14 residues. CDR1 and CDR2 from the germline V gene are WNHNN and SYGVQD (reference sequence). CDR3 amino acids: CASSIGGSTGELFF. CDR3 sequence (DNA): TGCGCCAGCTCAATAGGGGGAAGCACCGGGGAGCTGTTTTTT.

The V call is TRBV28, the J call TRBJ2-2; 10 bases fit TRBD2. The germline gives CDR1 MDHEN, CDR2 SYDVKM. Unmatched junction bases numbered 0, after V lost 7 bases and J lost 1 base. The CDR3 covers 14 residues. CDR3 region: CASIAGGNTGELFF. CDR3 coding DNA: TGTGCCAGCATAGCGGGAGGGAACACCGGGGAGCTGTTTTTT.

This clone was detected only once. The chain recombines TRBV28 with TRBJ1-6; TRBD1 matches at 7 bases. J was trimmed by 4 bases and V by 7 bases; bases with no gene match: 7. CDR3 length: 15 residues. CDR1 is MDHEN, CDR2 SYDVKM, per germline. Here the CDR3 DNA reads TGTGCCAGCAACAGGGGAAGAGGGTATAATTCACCCCTCCACTTT. Translated: CASNRGRGYNSPLHF.

This chain links TRBV27 with TRBJ2-5; 14 bases are a match to TRBD2. With V trimmed by 4 bases and J by 4 bases, 5 bases remained unmatched. Germline V gene sequence: CDR1 MNHEY, CDR2 SMNVEV (reference sequence). There are 16 residues in the CDR3. In nucleotides, the CDR3 is TGTGCCAGCAGTTCTTACGGGACTAGCGGGAGAGAGACCCAGTACTTC. This codes for CASSSYGTSGRETQYF.

The J gene is TRBJ2-5, the V gene TRBV28; 7 nucleotides match TRBD2. The CDR3 spans 14 residues. The germline gives CDR1 MDHEN, CDR2 SYDVKM. J lost 1 base, V lost 8 bases, and 7 bases had no gene match. The CDR3 protein is CASAWGGSQETQYF. In nucleotides, the CDR3 is TGTGCCAGCGCGTGGGGGGGGTCCCAAGAGACCCAGTACTTC. The full variable domain, in which reference TRBV28 and TRBJ2-5 provide the parts outside the CDR3, is DVKVTQSSRYLVKRTGEKVFLECVQDMDHENMFWYRQDPGLGLRLIYFSYDVKMKEKGDIPEGYSVSREKKERFSLILESASTNQTSMYLCASAWGGSQETQYFGPGTRLLVL.